A selection of T cell receptor beta chains follows, all from one sample in a study of cytomegalovirus exposure and HLA in healthy donors. Sequencing used immunoSEQ multiplex PCR; TCRdb keeps in-frame clones, though not all of them. In the table there are 150,000 to 200,000 clones, roughly 73% of which are singletons. Material: PBMCs. These receptors were obtained from a man younger than 35 in good health and CMV-seropositive. Each CDR3 is given with its conserved first and last residue. A D gene is named only where the DNA matches it firmly. Size values are once, few and many counts, or a class for expanded clones, and some rows have none.

DNA	CDR3	D	V	J	size
TGTGCCACCAGCGCCTTCAGGAACCGCCAGACCTACGAGCAGTACTTC	CATSAFRNRQTYEQYF	NA	TRBV15	TRBJ2-7	NA
TGTGCCAGCAGCCCCCTTAGCGGGAGCCCCTACGAGCAGTACTTC	CASSPLSGSPYEQYF	TRBD2	TRBV5-4	TRBJ2-7	NA
TGTGCCTGGAAAGGACAGATGAGCTCCTACGAGCAGTACTTC	CAWKGQMSSYEQYF	NA	TRBV30	TRBJ2-7	NA
TGTGCCAGCAGTGGGGGTCAGGGGGCGTTTGGAGCTTTCTTT	CASSGGQGAFGAFF	TRBD1	TRBV2	TRBJ1-1	NA
TGTGCCAGCAGCCCCTATCTAGCGGGTGAACCTAGCACAGATACGCAGTATTTT	CASSPYLAGEPSTDTQYF	TRBD2	TRBV7-3	TRBJ2-3	few
TGCGCCAGCAGCAGGGGGACTAGCGGGAAGTCCGCCGGATACAATGAGCAGTTCTTC	CASSRGTSGKSAGYNEQFF	TRBD2	TRBV5-1	TRBJ2-1	NA
TGTGCCAGCAGCCAAGACCACGGGGGTGTGGCCCAGTACTTC	CASSQDHGGVAQYF	NA	TRBV14	TRBJ2-5	NA
TGTGCCAGCAGAGGTAGCGGGAGAACCGGGGAGCTGTTTTTT	CASRGSGRTGELFF	TRBD2	TRBV9	TRBJ2-2	few
TGTGCCTGGAGTGTACAGCCAGGGTCGGGCACTGAAGCTTTCTTT	CAWSVQPGSGTEAFF	NA	TRBV30	TRBJ1-1	NA
TGCAGCGCCAGGGGGGCGGGGAATCAGCCCCAGCATTTT	CSARGAGNQPQHF	TRBD1	TRBV29-1	TRBJ1-5	few
TGTGCCACCAGTATGGGGGGGGAAATGAAGGAGACCCAGTACTTC	CATSMGGEMKETQYF	TRBD2	TRBV15	TRBJ2-5	NA
TGCAGCGTTGAGGGTCAGGATCATCCCTACGAGCAGTACTTC	CSVEGQDHPYEQYF	NA	TRBV29-1	TRBJ2-7	NA
TGTGCCAGCAGCTTCCTCATAGCGGGAGGGTCCTACGAGCAGTACTTC	CASSFLIAGGSYEQYF	TRBD2	TRBV7-6	TRBJ2-7	NA
TGTGCCAGCAGTGCCGGACAGTACTACAATGAGCAGTTCTTC	CASSAGQYYNEQFF	NA	TRBV27	TRBJ2-1	NA
TGTGCCAGCTCGCATAACAGGGGAGCTAATGAAAAACTGTTTTTT	CASSHNRGANEKLFF	TRBD1	TRBV18	TRBJ1-4	NA
TGTGCCTGGAGTTTCCGGACAAACTATGGCTACACCTTC	CAWSFRTNYGYTF	NA	TRBV30	TRBJ1-2	NA
TGCGCCAGCAGCCGAGTGGGTGGACTAGCAGCAGATACGCAGTATTTT	CASSRVGGLAADTQYF	TRBD2	TRBV4-1	TRBJ2-3	once
TGTGCCAGTAGTATAGGACGAGGGCGGCACACTGAAGCTTTCTTT	CASSIGRGRHTEAFF	NA	TRBV19	TRBJ1-1	NA
TGTGCCAGTAGTAGACCAGGGGGACGGAATCAGCCCCAGCATTTT	CASSRPGGRNQPQHF	TRBD1	TRBV19	TRBJ1-5	once
TGTGCCAGCAGTTACTCGGGACTCCTCACCGGGGAGCTGTTTTTT	CASSYSGLLTGELFF	NA	TRBV6-5	TRBJ2-2	NA